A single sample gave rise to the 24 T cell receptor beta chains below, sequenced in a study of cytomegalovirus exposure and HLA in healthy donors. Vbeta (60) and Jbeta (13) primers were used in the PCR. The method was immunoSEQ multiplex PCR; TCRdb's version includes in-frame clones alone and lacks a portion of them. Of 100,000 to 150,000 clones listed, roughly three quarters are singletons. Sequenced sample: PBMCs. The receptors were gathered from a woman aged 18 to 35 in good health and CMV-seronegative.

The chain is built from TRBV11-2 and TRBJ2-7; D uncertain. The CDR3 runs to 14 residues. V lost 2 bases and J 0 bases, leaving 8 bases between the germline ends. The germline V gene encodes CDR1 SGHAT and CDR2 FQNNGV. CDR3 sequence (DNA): TGTGCCAGCAGCTTACCAGGTTACTCCTACGAGCAGTACTTC. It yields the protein CASSLPGYSYEQYF.

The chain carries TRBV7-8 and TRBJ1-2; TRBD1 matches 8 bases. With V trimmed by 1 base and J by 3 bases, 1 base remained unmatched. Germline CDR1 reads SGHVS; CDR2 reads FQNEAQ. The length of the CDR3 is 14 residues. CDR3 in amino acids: CASSLGQGHYGYTF. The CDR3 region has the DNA TGTGCCAGCAGCTTAGGACAGGGGCACTATGGCTACACCTTC.

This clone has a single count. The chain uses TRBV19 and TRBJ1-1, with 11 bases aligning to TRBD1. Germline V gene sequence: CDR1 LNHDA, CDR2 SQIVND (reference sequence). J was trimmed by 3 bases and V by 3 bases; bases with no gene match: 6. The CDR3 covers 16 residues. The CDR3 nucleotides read TGTGCCAGTAGTATGACTCCGGGACAGGGGGACACTGAAGCTTTCTTT. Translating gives CASSMTPGQGDTEAFF.

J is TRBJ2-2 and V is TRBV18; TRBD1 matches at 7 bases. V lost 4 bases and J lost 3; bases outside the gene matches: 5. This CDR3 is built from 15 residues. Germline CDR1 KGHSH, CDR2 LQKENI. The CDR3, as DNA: TGTGCCAGCTCACTAAGACAGGGTGACACCGGGGAGCTGTTTTTT. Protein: CASSLRQGDTGELFF.

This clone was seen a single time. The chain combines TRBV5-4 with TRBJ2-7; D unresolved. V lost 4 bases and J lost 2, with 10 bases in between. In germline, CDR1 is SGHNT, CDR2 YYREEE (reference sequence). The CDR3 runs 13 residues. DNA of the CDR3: TGTGCCAGCAGCCCGAACTCTGCCTACGAGCAGTACTTC. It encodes CASSPNSAYEQYF.

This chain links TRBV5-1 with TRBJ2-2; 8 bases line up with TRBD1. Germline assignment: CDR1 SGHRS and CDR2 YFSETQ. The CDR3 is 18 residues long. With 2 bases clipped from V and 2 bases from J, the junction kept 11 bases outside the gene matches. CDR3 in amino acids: CASSFRAGTGVNTGELFF. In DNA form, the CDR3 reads TGCGCCAGCAGCTTCCGCGCCGGGACAGGAGTCAACACCGGGGAGCTGTTTTTT.

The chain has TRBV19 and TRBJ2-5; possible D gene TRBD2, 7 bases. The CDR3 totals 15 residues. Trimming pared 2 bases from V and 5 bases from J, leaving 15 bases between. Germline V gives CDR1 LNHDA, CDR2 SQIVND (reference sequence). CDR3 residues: CASSIKGGAGETQYF. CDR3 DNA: TGTGCCAGTAGTATAAAAGGGGGAGCGGGGGAGACCCAGTACTTC.

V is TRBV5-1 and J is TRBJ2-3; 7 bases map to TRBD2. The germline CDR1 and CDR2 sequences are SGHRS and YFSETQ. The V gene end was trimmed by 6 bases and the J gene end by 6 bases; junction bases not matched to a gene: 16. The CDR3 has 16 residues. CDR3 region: CASNSRTGGGADTQYF. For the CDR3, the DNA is TGCGCCAGCAATTCAAGGACGGGAGGCGGTGCGGATACGCAGTATTTT.

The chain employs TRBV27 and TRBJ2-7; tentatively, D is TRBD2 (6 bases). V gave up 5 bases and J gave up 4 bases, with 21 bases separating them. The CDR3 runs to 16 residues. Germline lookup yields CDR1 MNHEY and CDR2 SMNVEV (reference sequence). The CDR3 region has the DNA TGTGCCAGCAGTCCCCTCGAGGGGAGGTTGGTGTACGAGCAGTACTTC. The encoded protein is CASSPLEGRLVYEQYF.

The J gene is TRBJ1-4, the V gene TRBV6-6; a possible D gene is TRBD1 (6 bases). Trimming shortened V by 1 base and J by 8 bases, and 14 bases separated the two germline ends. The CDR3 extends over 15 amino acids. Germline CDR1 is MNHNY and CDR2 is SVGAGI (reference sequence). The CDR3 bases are TGTGCCAGCAGTTACTTCAGAGGACAGTCCGAAAAACTGTTTTTT. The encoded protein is CASSYFRGQSEKLFF.

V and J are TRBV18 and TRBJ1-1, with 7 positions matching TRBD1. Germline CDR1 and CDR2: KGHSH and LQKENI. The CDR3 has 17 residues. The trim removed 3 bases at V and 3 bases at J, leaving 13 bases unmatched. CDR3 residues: CASSPAWGRGTDTEAFF. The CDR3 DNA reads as TGTGCCAGCTCACCGGCGTGGGGTAGGGGGACAGACACTGAAGCTTTCTTT.

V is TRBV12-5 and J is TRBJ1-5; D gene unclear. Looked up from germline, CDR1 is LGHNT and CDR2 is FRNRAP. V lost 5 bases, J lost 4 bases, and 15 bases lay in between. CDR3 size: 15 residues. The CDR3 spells CASGPGVLGNQPQHF. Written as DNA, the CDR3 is TGTGCTAGTGGTCCCGGGGTCCTAGGTAATCAGCCCCAGCATTTT.

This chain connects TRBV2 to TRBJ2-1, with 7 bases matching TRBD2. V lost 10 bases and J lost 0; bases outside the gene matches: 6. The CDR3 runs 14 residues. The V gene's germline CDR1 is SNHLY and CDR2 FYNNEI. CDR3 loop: CATVTGGSYNEQFF. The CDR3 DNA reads TGTGCCACCGTAACGGGAGGCTCCTACAATGAGCAGTTCTTC.

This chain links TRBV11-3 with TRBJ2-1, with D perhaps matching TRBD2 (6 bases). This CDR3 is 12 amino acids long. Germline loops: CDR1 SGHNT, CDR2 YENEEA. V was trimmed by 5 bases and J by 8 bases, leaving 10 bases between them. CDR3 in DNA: TGTGCCAGCAGCCCTCCGGGAGATGAGCAGTTCTTC. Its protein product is CASSPPGDEQFF.

CDR3 in amino acids: CASSGSSYNEQFF. The CDR3 DNA is TGTGCCAGCAGCGGGAGCTCCTACAATGAGCAGTTCTTC. The chain carries TRBV6-5 and TRBJ2-1, with a tentative D call TRBD2 (6 bases). Between the trimmed V and J ends, which lost 6 bases and 0 bases, there was a span of 6 bases. Germline CDR1 MNHEY, CDR2 SVGAGI. There are 13 residues in the CDR3.

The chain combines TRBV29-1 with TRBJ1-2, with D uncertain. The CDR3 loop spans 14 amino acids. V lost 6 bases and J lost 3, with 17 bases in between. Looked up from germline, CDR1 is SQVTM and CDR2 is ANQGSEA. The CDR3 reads CSVREVVRDYGYTF. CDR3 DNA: TGCAGCGTCCGCGAGGTGGTAAGAGACTATGGCTACACCTTC.

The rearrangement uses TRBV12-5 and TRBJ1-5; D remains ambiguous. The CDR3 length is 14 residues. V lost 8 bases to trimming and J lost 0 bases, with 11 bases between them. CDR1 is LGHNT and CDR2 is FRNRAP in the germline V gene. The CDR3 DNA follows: TGTGCTAGTCTCCTTCAGTATAGCAATCAGCCCCAGCATTTT. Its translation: CASLLQYSNQPQHF. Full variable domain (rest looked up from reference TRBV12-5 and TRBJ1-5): DARVTQTPRHKVTEMGQEVTMRCQPILGHNTVFWYRQTMMQGLELLAYFRNRAPLDDSGMPKDRFSAEMPDATLATLKIQPSEPRDSAVYFCASLLQYSNQPQHFGDGTRLSIL.

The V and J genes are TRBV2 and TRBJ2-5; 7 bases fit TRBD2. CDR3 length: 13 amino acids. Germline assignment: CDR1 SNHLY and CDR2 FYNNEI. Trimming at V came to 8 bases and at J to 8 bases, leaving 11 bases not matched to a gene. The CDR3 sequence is CASALAYKSTQYF. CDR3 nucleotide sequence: TGTGCCAGCGCACTAGCGTATAAGAGCACCCAGTACTTC.

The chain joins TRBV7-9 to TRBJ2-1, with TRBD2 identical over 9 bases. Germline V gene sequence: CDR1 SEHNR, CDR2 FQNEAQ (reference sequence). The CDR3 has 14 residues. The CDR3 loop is CASPGREGPNEQFF. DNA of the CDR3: TGTGCTAGCCCTGGGCGGGAGGGACCCAATGAGCAGTTCTTC.

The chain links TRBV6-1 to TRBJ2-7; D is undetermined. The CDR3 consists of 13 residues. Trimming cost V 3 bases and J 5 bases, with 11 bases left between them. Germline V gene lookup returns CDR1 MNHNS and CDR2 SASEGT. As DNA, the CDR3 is TGTGCCAGCAGTGATCATCCAGGCAACGAGCAGTACTTC. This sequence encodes CASSDHPGNEQYF.

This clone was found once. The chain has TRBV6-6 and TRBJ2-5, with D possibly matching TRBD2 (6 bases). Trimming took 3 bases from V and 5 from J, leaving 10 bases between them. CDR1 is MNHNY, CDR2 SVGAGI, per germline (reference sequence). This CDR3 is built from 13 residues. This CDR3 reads CASSYAGTETQYF. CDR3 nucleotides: TGTGCCAGCAGTTATGCGGGAACGGAGACCCAGTACTTC.

The CDR3 DNA is TGTGCCAGCAGTAGACAGGGTCCGCGGGAGCAGTACTTC. Translation: CASSRQGPREQYF. The V call is TRBV5-6, the J call TRBJ2-7, with 7 nucleotides matching TRBD1. V lost 5 bases and J lost 7; bases outside the gene matches: 9. Germline V gene lookup returns CDR1 SGHDT and CDR2 YYEEEE. This CDR3 region has 13 residues.

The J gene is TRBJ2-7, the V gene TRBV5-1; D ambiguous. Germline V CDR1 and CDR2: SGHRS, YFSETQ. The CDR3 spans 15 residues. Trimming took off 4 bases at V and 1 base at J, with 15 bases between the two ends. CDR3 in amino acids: CASSVNVGASYEQYF. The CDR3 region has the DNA TGCGCCAGCAGCGTAAACGTCGGTGCTTCCTACGAGCAGTACTTC.

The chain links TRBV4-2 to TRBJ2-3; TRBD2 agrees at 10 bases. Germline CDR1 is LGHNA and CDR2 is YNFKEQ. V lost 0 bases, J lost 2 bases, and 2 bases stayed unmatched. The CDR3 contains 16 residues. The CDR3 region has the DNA TGTGCCAGCAGCCAAGAACTAGCGGGATTCACAGATACGCAGTATTTT. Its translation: CASSQELAGFTDTQYF.